This passage covers 22 T cell receptor beta chains from one sample sequenced in a study of CD8+ T cells in alopecia areata (dated by TCRdb to about 2018). The label giving this sample's time point can be read as: roughly 27 days on oral tofacitinib. Explained via the paper, the treatment or condition label denotes: oral pan-JAK inhibitor, 5-10 mg twice daily. Receptor amplification or capture employed the immunoSEQ multiplex PCR assay. To provide template for TCR sequencing, every sample had RNA extracted and reverse transcribed into cDNA. TCRdb holds this immuneACCESS table with in-frame rearrangements only. Some clones are missing; in checked studies, unresolved V genes explain under half, and the rest has no known cause. In all, the sample holds 170,000 or so clones, and under 70% of those were seen once. The leading ten clones occupy approximately 0.91% of the sample. The specimen comprised CD4+ T cells sorted from blood, sampled at week 4, from a patient treated with tofacitinib. The origin of the receptors is a human donor with alopecia areata.

The chain employs TRBV9 and TRBJ2-1; weak D call: TRBD1 (5 bases). The germline V gene has CDR1 SGDLS and CDR2 YYNGEE. CDR3 length equals 13 residues. Trimming pared 0 bases from V and 8 bases from J, leaving 9 bases between. CDR3 protein: CASSVASRDEQFF. The CDR3 bases are TGTGCCAGCAGCGTAGCCTCCAGGGATGAGCAGTTCTTC.

The chain joins TRBV6-5 to TRBJ2-7; D possibly corresponds to TRBD1 (6 bases). The V and J ends lost 8 bases and 2 bases respectively, with 13 bases between them. This CDR3 comprises 13 residues. Looked up from germline, CDR1 is MNHEY and CDR2 is SVGAGI. This CDR3 reads CASGTGPPYEQYF. In nucleotides, the CDR3 is TGTGCCAGCGGCACAGGGCCACCCTACGAGCAGTACTTC.

This clone has only a few counts. The V and J genes are TRBV29-1 and TRBJ2-1, with 7 nucleotides matching TRBD2. Unmatched junction bases numbered 10, after V lost 6 bases and J lost 8 bases. The CDR3 consists of 13 residues. Germline CDR1 is SQVTM and CDR2 is ANQGSEA. The CDR3 coding sequence is TGCAGCGTGGGGGAGGGCCCCTGGGATGAGCAGTTCTTC. Translating gives CSVGEGPWDEQFF.

V and J are TRBV25-1 and TRBJ2-2; tentatively, D is TRBD1 (5 bases). This CDR3 comprises 16 residues. V was pared by 4 bases and J by 1 base, with 13 bases between. From germline, CDR1 is MGHDK and CDR2 SYGVNS. DNA for the CDR3: TGTGCCAGCAGTGCTCAGGATAGGGGGAACACCGGGGAGCTGTTTTTT. Translating gives CASSAQDRGNTGELFF.

This clone was observed a single time. In DNA, the CDR3 is TGTGCCAGCAGCTTTTCAGGGGGGAATTCACCCCTCCACTTT. Protein: CASSFSGGNSPLHF. The genes are TRBV13 and TRBJ1-6, with TRBD1 matching over 7 bases. This CDR3 is built from 14 residues. Germline lookup yields CDR1 PRHDT and CDR2 FYEKMQ (reference sequence). V lost 3 bases to trimming and J lost 7 bases; unmatched junction nucleotides: 3.

The chain carries TRBV5-1 and TRBJ2-2, with 7 bases identical to TRBD2. V lost 4 bases to trimming and J lost 7 bases; unmatched junction nucleotides: 13. CDR1 and CDR2 (germline): SGHRS, YFSETQ. There are 16 residues in the CDR3. CDR3 coding DNA: TGCGCCAGCAGCCCCCTCGGGGGGAAGAGGAACGGGGAGCTGTTTTTT. Translating gives CASSPLGGKRNGELFF.

The chain combines TRBV7-9 with TRBJ2-3; TRBD2 might be the D (5 bases). Looked up from germline, CDR1 is SEHNR and CDR2 is FQNEAQ (reference sequence). This CDR3 spans 13 amino acids. The germline V and J ends were trimmed by 4 bases and 4 bases, with 9 bases remaining between them. The CDR3 DNA is TGTGCCAGCAGCTACTCCGGGGCAGATACGCAGTATTTT. It encodes CASSYSGADTQYF.

This chain links TRBV30 with TRBJ2-1; unclear D gene. The CDR3 extends over 14 amino acids. V gave up 0 bases and J gave up 4 bases, with 10 bases separating them. Germline V gives CDR1 GTSNPN, CDR2 SVGIG (reference sequence). CDR3 residues: CAWSVLSLYNEQFF. Here the CDR3 DNA reads TGTGCCTGGAGTGTCCTCAGCCTTTACAATGAGCAGTTCTTC.

The rearrangement links TRBV18 to TRBJ2-7; D is possibly TRBD1 (5 bases). The CDR3 covers 16 residues. Germline V gene lookup returns CDR1 KGHSH and CDR2 LQKENI. V lost 6 bases, J lost 5 bases, and 23 bases lay in between. CDR3 loop: CASSTIPPGSVDEQYF. CDR3 bases: TGTGCCAGCTCCACCATACCGCCAGGGTCGGTGGACGAGCAGTACTTC.

The chain has TRBV19 and TRBJ1-5; D gene ambiguous. The V and J ends lost 2 bases and 4 bases respectively, with 9 bases between them. The germline CDR1 and CDR2 sequences are LNHDA and SQIVND (reference sequence). The CDR3 contains 14 residues. CDR3 nucleotide sequence: TGTGCCAGTAGTATAATCGCCGGGAATCAGCCCCAGCATTTT. Translated, it gives CASSIIAGNQPQHF.

J is TRBJ2-1 and V is TRBV7-2, with D perhaps matching TRBD2 (7 bases). The CDR3 length is 12 residues. V was clipped by 4 bases and J by 12 bases, with 13 bases between them. Germline-derived CDR1 and CDR2 are SGHTA and FQGNSA. CDR3 DNA sequence: TGTGCCAGCAGCTCGACAGGACTAGGGCAGTTCTTC. This sequence encodes CASSSTGLGQFF.

The J gene is TRBJ2-2, the V gene TRBV14, with no clear D. Germline loops: CDR1 SGHDN, CDR2 FVKESK. The CDR3 extends over 17 amino acids. The V and J ends lost 2 bases and 2 bases respectively, with 15 bases between them. CDR3 loop: CASSQFLQILNTGELFF. The CDR3 coding sequence is TGTGCCAGCAGCCAATTTTTACAGATCCTAAACACCGGGGAGCTGTTTTTT.

The chain recombines TRBV30 with TRBJ2-5; TRBD2 aligns across 14 bases. V was pared by 6 bases and J by 1 base, with 1 base of the junction left unmatched. CDR1 is GTSNPN, CDR2 SVGIG, per germline (reference sequence). The CDR3 is 14 amino acids. The CDR3 spells CACGLAGGQETQYF. The CDR3 nucleotides read TGTGCCTGCGGACTAGCGGGGGGCCAAGAGACCCAGTACTTC.

V usage is TRBV9 and J usage is TRBJ2-5; D gene unclear. This CDR3 region has 15 residues. Trimming removed 4 bases at V and 4 bases at J, with 17 bases between. CDR1 SGDLS and CDR2 YYNGEE come from the germline V gene. CDR3 sequence reads: CASSRTPTHLETQYF. The CDR3 DNA follows: TGTGCCAGCAGCCGTACCCCGACCCATTTAGAGACCCAGTACTTC.

This rearrangement joins TRBV30 to TRBJ1-5; tentative D call: TRBD1 (5 bases). CDR3 length: 15 residues. CDR1 is GTSNPN, CDR2 SVGIG, per germline (reference sequence). V was cut by 3 bases and J by 4 bases, with 16 bases left in between. The CDR3 coding sequence is TGTGCCTGGAGCCACTCGGGACCTACAAATCAGCCCCAGCATTTT. Residues: CAWSHSGPTNQPQHF.

The chain recombines TRBV10-3 with TRBJ2-5, with 9 bases fitting TRBD2. The CDR3 is 15 residues long. Losses at the gene ends were 4 bases for V and 1 base for J; bases not matched to a gene: 4. CDR1 and CDR2 from the germline V gene are ENHRY and SYGVKD. DNA for the CDR3: TGTGCCATCAGTGCCCTAGCGGGGAGCCAAGAGACCCAGTACTTC. Translated: CAISALAGSQETQYF.

The V call is TRBV4-3, the J call TRBJ1-1, with D unclear. The germline gives CDR1 LGHNA, CDR2 YSLEER. V shed 0 bases and J shed 5 bases, with 4 bases lying between them. The CDR3 runs to 12 residues. CDR3 residues: CASSQDGTEAFF. Here the CDR3 DNA reads TGCGCCAGCAGCCAAGATGGGACTGAAGCTTTCTTT.

The chain employs TRBV30 and TRBJ1-6; 7 nucleotides align to TRBD1. V lost 1 base to trimming and J lost 8 bases; unmatched junction nucleotides: 5. CDR3 length: 14 residues. CDR1 GTSNPN and CDR2 SVGIG come from the germline V gene (reference sequence). Here the CDR3 DNA reads TGTGCCTGGAGTGGGCGGACAGGCTATTCACCCCTCCACTTT. Amino acids: CAWSGRTGYSPLHF. Looking up the rest from reference TRBV30 and TRBJ1-6 gives the full variable domain: SQTIHQWPATLVQPVGSPLSLECTVEGTSNPNLYWYRQAAGRGLQLLFYSVGIGQISSEVPQNLSASRPQDRQFILSSKKLLLSDSGFYLCAWSGRTGYSPLHFGNGTRLTVT.

The chain couples TRBV5-1 to TRBJ2-5, with a weak D call TRBD1 (6 bases). This CDR3 is built from 14 residues. Trimming pared 4 bases from V and 5 bases from J, leaving 15 bases between. CDR1 and CDR2 from the germline V gene are SGHRS and YFSETQ. Written as DNA, the CDR3 is TGCGCCAGCAGCCCGGACACAGGGCGGGAGACCCAGTACTTC. It encodes CASSPDTGRETQYF. The whole variable domain, filled in from reference TRBV5-1 and TRBJ2-5, reads KAGVTQTPRYLIKTRGQQVTLSCSPISGHRSVSWYQQTPGQGLQFLFEYFSETQRNKGNFPGRFSGRQFSNSRSEMNVSTLELGDSALYLCASSPDTGRETQYFGPGTRLLVL.

V is TRBV18 and J is TRBJ1-5; D is ambiguous. Germline-derived CDR1 and CDR2 are KGHSH and LQKENI. CDR3 length: 12 residues. Between the trimmed V and J ends, which lost 6 bases and 7 bases, there was a span of 10 bases. CDR3: CASSLGGQPQHF. The CDR3 DNA reads as TGTGCCAGCTCGCTCGGAGGGCAGCCCCAGCATTTT.

V gene TRBV6-5 combines with J gene TRBJ1-2; D is undetermined. Germline CDR1 is MNHEY and CDR2 is SVGAGI. The germline V and J ends were trimmed by 6 bases and 4 bases, with 6 bases remaining between them. The length of the CDR3 is 11 residues. The CDR3 spells CASRSSYGYTF. The CDR3 region has the DNA TGTGCCAGCAGATCGTCCTATGGCTACACCTTC.

This chain uses TRBV7-2 with TRBJ2-7; 12 bases are a match to TRBD2. V trimming: 6 bases; J trimming: 7 bases; junction bases outside the gene matches: 7. This CDR3 is built from 14 residues. Germline V gene lookup returns CDR1 SGHTA and CDR2 FQGNSA. The DNA of the CDR3 is TGTGCCAGCAGATCTAGCGGGGGGGCCGGGGAGCAGTACTTC. Translating gives CASRSSGGAGEQYF.